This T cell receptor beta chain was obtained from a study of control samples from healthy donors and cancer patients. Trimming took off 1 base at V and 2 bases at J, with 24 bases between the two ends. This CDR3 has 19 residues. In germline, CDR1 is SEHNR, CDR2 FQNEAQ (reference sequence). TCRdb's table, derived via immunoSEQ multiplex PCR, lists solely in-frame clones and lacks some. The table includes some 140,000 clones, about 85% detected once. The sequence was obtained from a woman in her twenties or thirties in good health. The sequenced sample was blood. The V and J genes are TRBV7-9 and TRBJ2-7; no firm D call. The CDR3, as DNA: TGTGCCAGCAGCTTAGGTTCGGCCGGTATCGACGCTGTTACCTACGAGCAGTACTTC. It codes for CASSLGSAGIDAVTYEQYF. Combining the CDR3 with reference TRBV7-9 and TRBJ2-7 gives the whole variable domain DTGVSQNPRHKITKRGQNVTFRCDPISEHNRLYWYRQTLGQGPEFLTYFQNEAQLEKSRLLSDRFSAERPKGSFSTLEIQRTEQGDSAMYLCASSLGSAGIDAVTYEQYFGPGTRLTVT.